This is a list of T cell receptor beta chains from one sample in a study of blood T cell repertoires in COVID-19. TCRdb's table, derived via immunoSEQ multiplex PCR, lists solely in-frame clones and lacks some. The sample lists 250,000 or so clones, about 80% seen once, with around 3.6% in the top ten. The sequencing sample was made of PBMCs or T cells enriched from blood (not recorded which). The receptors stem from a man in his fifties who had recovered from COVID-19. CDR3s include the opening cysteine and the closing phenylalanine or tryptophan. D genes are given only for firm matches. A clone size is listed for some rows: how often the clone was seen (once, few, many), or a class if it is expanded.

clone_size	v_call	j_call	d_call	cdr3_aa	cdr3_nt
NA	TRBV4-3	TRBJ1-6	TRBD1	CASSPVAGQKASPLHF	TGCGCCAGCAGCCCAGTCGCGGGACAGAAGGCTTCACCCCTCCACTTT
NA	TRBV3-1/TRBV3-2	TRBJ1-1	NA	CASSQDLEAAEAFF	TGTGCCAGCAGCCAAGATCTTGAGGCGGCTGAAGCTTTCTTT
NA	TRBV28	TRBJ2-3	NA	CASSLVVPGTDTQYF	TGTGCCAGCAGTTTGGTGGTCCCCGGGACAGATACGCAGTATTTT
NA	TRBV5-4	TRBJ1-2	NA	CASSYGGDKLYGYTF	TGTGCCAGCAGCTACGGGGGAGACAAACTGTATGGCTACACCTTC
NA	TRBV7-9	TRBJ1-4	TRBD1	CASSSDRGSVGEKLFF	TGTGCCAGCAGCTCCGACAGGGGGTCGGTAGGTGAAAAACTGTTTTTT
NA	TRBV9	TRBJ2-3	NA	CASSENFRDSDTQYF	TGTGCCAGCAGTGAAAACTTCCGGGACTCAGATACGCAGTATTTT
NA	TRBV10-1	TRBJ1-1	NA	CASSAVTGRGTEAFF	TGCGCCAGCAGTGCGGTAACGGGCCGGGGAACTGAAGCTTTCTTT
NA	TRBV7-9	TRBJ2-1	TRBD2	CASKSSGTSGFGEQFF	TGTGCCAGCAAATCCTCCGGGACTAGCGGTTTCGGTGAGCAGTTCTTC
NA	TRBV24-1	TRBJ1-1	NA	CATKMGGTSEEAFF	TGTGCCACCAAGATGGGAGGAACTTCTGAAGAAGCTTTCTTT
NA	TRBV2	TRBJ2-7	TRBD2	CASSFRTSGSSPYEQYF	TGTGCCAGCAGCTTTCGGACTAGCGGGAGTTCCCCCTACGAGCAGTACTTC
NA	TRBV28	TRBJ1-2	NA	CASSLSGRGSYGYTF	TGTGCCAGCAGTTTATCCGGCAGGGGCAGCTATGGCTACACCTTC
NA	TRBV12-5	TRBJ1-1	NA	CASGSSGVAEAFF	TGTGCTAGTGGTTCCTCAGGGGTTGCTGAAGCTTTCTTT
NA	TRBV5-1	TRBJ2-5	TRBD2	CASSWGLAGTIRETQYF	TGCGCCAGCAGCTGGGGACTAGCGGGGACCATCAGGGAGACCCAGTACTTC
NA	TRBV9	TRBJ2-7	TRBD2	CASSVVAGVGEQYF	TGTGCCAGCAGCGTGGTAGCGGGAGTAGGCGAGCAGTACTTC
NA	TRBV12-5	TRBJ1-6	TRBD1	CASGWGQLDSPLHF	TGTGCTAGTGGTTGGGGACAGCTTGATTCACCCCTCCACTTT
NA	TRBV5-4	TRBJ2-3	TRBD2	CASSHPGGATGTDTQYF	TGTGCCAGCAGCCACCCCGGGGGGGCTACGGGCACAGATACGCAGTATTTT
few	TRBV29-1	TRBJ1-1	NA	CSVVTAARRVEAFF	TGCAGCGTTGTAACAGCCGCCCGGAGGGTCGAAGCTTTCTTT
NA	TRBV7-2	TRBJ2-1	TRBD2	CASSSVGLANNEQFF	TGTGCCAGCAGCTCAGTGGGACTAGCAAACAATGAGCAGTTCTTC
few	TRBV6-5	TRBJ2-5	TRBD1	CASSMTGHWRETQYF	TGTGCCAGCAGTATGACAGGGCACTGGCGGGAGACCCAGTACTTC
NA	TRBV15	TRBJ2-1	NA	CATSRDPRQKRNEQFF	TGTGCCACCAGCAGAGATCCGCGACAGAAGAGGAATGAGCAGTTCTTC
NA	TRBV11-2	TRBJ1-2	NA	CASSLERRRTVYGYTF	TGTGCCAGCAGCTTAGAGCGACGGAGGACAGTGTATGGCTACACCTTC
NA	TRBV5-1	TRBJ1-1	NA	CASSPGGTRVAFF	TGCGCCAGCAGCCCCGGGGGGACCCGAGTAGCTTTCTTT
NA	TRBV6-5	TRBJ2-1	TRBD1	CASSPTGGANNEQFF	TGTGCCAGCAGTCCTACAGGGGGCGCAAACAATGAGCAGTTCTTC
NA	TRBV13	TRBJ2-1	TRBD1	CASSSRDRGVSGVYEQFF	TGTGCCAGCAGCTCTCGCGACAGGGGGGTTAGCGGAGTGTATGAGCAGTTCTTC
NA	TRBV7-3	TRBJ1-2	NA	CASSPGPLGGYTF	TGTGCCAGCAGCCCAGGGCCCCTGGGCGGCTACACCTTC
NA	TRBV7-2	TRBJ2-7	NA	CASRPTGKGRNEQYF	TGTGCCAGCAGGCCGACCGGGAAGGGAAGGAACGAGCAGTACTTC
NA	TRBV11-2	TRBJ1-4	TRBD1	CASSSGTVNEKLFF	TGTGCCAGCAGCTCCGGGACAGTTAATGAAAAACTGTTTTTT
NA	TRBV4-2	TRBJ2-6	TRBD2	CASSRTPPGGLPSGANVLTF	TGTGCCAGCAGCCGAACCCCCCCGGGAGGTCTACCCTCTGGGGCCAACGTCCTGACTTTC
NA	TRBV7-2	TRBJ2-7	NA	CASSLAALNLGGLYEQYF	TGTGCCAGCAGCTTAGCTGCTCTCAATCTTGGGGGCCTCTACGAGCAGTACTTC
NA	TRBV10-3	TRBJ1-1	TRBD1	CAIRPTGTNTEAFF	TGTGCCATCCGACCGACAGGGACGAACACCGAAGCTTTCTTT
many	TRBV7-9	TRBJ2-7	NA	CASRGTESYEQYF	TGTGCCAGCCGGGGGACAGAATCATACGAGCAGTACTTC
NA	TRBV18	TRBJ2-7	TRBD1	CASSPPGQGYEQYF	TGTGCCAGCTCACCGCCGGGACAGGGGTACGAGCAGTACTTC
once	TRBV18	TRBJ1-3	TRBD1	CASSLRGTGGEFGNTIYF	TGTGCCAGCTCACTCCGGGGGACAGGGGGTGAATTTGGAAACACCATATATTTT
NA	TRBV2	TRBJ1-4	TRBD1	CASSYGQGALGKLFF	TGTGCCAGCAGTTACGGACAGGGGGCTTTGGGGAAACTGTTTTTT
NA	TRBV7-6	TRBJ2-5	TRBD2	CASSPPWAPLAGPETQYF	TGTGCCAGCAGCCCCCCATGGGCTCCCCTAGCGGGGCCCGAGACCCAGTACTTC
NA	TRBV5-4	TRBJ1-1	NA	CASSSGLTVEAFF	TGTGCCAGCAGCTCCGGACTTACCGTAGAAGCTTTCTTT